This T cell receptor beta chain derives from a study of CD4 T cells in relation to SARS-CoV-2 and coronaviruses. Looking at the study overall: ViraFEST: roughly 10-day antigen culture of PBMCs, then TCR beta CDR3 sequencing. Crossreactive spike epitopes shared across donors were mapped to their HLA restriction.

Germline assignment: CDR1 SGHTA and CDR2 FQGNSA. The CDR3 runs to 13 residues. The junction had 1 base not matched to a gene; V was cut back by 3 bases and J by 6 bases. Unexposed donor CD4+ T cells date from about 2011-2018, before the COVID-19 pandemic. CD4+ T cells were isolated from the cells after more than nine days of culture. Unexposed-donor CD4+ T cells were probed with SARS-CoV-2 S/N and four cold-coronavirus spikes, cells permitting. Cultures held two million PBMCs per well with approximately 9.8 IU/ml IL-2. Repertoires were generated with immunoSEQ multiplex PCR, while TCRdb's copy carries only in-frame clones and drops some. This sample has under 25,000 clones, with about 71% found just once. The table lists this clone with a count of one. What it binds is unknown.

The source of this sequence is a human donor in good health. Sequencing was done on a sample of CD4+ T cells from PBMCs, cultured in vitro. V and J are TRBV7-2 and TRBJ1-2; 10 bases map to TRBD1. The CDR3 is CASSFGTGDGYTF. The CDR3 DNA sequence: TGTGCCAGCAGCTTTGGGACAGGGGATGGCTACACCTTC.